This T cell receptor (beta chain) was recorded in a study of CXCR3-negative and CXCR3-positive naive CD8 T cells. Study results and caveats: Naive CXCR3-negative cells resembled naive CXCR3-positive cells in TRBV-TRBJ usage; memory cells differed. In CXCR3-positive naive cells, the TRB CDR3s were more hydrophobic than in CXCR3-negative naive cells.

TRB cDNA libraries were made by UMI-labeled 5' RACE. TCRdb re-called the 5' RACE reads and gives one entry per CDR3 protein, without DNA. The listing contains roughly 61,000 distinct CDR3 sequences. The CDR3 runs to 16 residues. In germline, CDR1 is SEHNR, CDR2 FQNEAQ (reference sequence). As concerns this clonotype: No antigen is known for it.

This TCR derives from a human donor in good health. Some clones in this sample may be carry-over from other donors' samples. The material sequenced was naive CXCR3+ CD8+ T cells from blood. Subset reported: CD45RO-CCR7+CD27+CD95- naive CD8+ T cells expressing CXCR3 (TNR3+). The chain combines TRBV7-9 with TRBJ2-1; absent DNA, TCRdb's TRBD2 call cannot be checked. The CDR3 protein is CASSPTSGSSYNEQFF.